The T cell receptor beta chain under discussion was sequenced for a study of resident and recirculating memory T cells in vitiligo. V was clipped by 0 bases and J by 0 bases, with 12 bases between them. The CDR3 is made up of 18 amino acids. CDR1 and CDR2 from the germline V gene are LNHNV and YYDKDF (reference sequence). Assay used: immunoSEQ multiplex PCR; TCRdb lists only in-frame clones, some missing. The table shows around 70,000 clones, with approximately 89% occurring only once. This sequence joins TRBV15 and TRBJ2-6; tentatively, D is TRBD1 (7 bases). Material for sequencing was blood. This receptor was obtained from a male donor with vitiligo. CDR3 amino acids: CATSRDAGQFSGANVLTF. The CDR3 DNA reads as TGTGCCACCAGCAGAGATGCGGGACAGTTCTCTGGGGCCAACGTCCTGACTTTC.